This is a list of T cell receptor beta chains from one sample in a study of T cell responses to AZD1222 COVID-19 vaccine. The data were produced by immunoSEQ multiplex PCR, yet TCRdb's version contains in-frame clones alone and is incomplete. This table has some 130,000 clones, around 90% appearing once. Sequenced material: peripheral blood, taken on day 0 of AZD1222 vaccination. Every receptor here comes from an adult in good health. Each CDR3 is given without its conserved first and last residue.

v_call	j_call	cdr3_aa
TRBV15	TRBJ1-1	ATSRESGGRPEAF
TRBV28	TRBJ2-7	ASRAGPVEQY
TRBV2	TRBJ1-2	ASILTRTDYT
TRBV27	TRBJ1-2	ASSPTAWVQSNYGYT
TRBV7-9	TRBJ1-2	ASSTEAGGYGYT
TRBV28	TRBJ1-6	ASSSRRVDNSPLH
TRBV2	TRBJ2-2	ASSLGLATGELF
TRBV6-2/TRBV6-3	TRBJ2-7	ASSSSRVITYEQY
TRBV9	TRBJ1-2	ASSPEGTGKYGYT
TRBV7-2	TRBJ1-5	ASSLGGAEMRGQPQH